The 3 T cell receptor beta chains given below trace back to one sample, sequenced in a study of brain T cells in children with intractable seizures. Some clones are missing from TCRdb's copy, which holds only in-frame ones; the method was immunoSEQ multiplex PCR. The table has hundreds of thousands of clones, over 90% seen once; the top ten hold 5.7%. Time point given: blood from clinic visit 5 months post-surgery; TSC patient then seizure free. The sample was peripheral blood, taken roughly 5 months after surgery. Source of these receptors: a boy less than two years old with tuberous sclerosis and intractable seizures.

J is TRBJ1-2 and V is TRBV19; no clear D. The ends were cut back, 0 bases at V and 0 bases at J, with 5 bases in the middle. Germline CDR1 is LNHDA and CDR2 is SQIVND (reference sequence). This CDR3 is built from 14 residues. The CDR3 region has the DNA TGTGCCAGTAGTATAGAACCCGCTAACTATGGCTACACCTTC. Translation: CASSIEPANYGYTF.

This rearrangement joins TRBV12-5 to TRBJ2-1, with D hard to call. The CDR3 contains 15 residues. CDR1 LGHNT and CDR2 FRNRAP come from the germline V gene. Trimming cost V 4 bases and J 0 bases, with 10 bases left between them. The CDR3: CASGSEPSSYNEQFF. In DNA, the CDR3 is TGTGCTAGTGGTTCAGAACCAAGCTCCTACAATGAGCAGTTCTTC.

V gene TRBV7-2 combines with J gene TRBJ2-3; 13 bases are shared with TRBD2. The CDR3 has 16 residues. The germline gives CDR1 SGHTA, CDR2 FQGNSA. V lost 1 base to trimming and J lost 7 bases; unmatched junction nucleotides: 5. CDR3 residues: CASSLGGTSGENTQYF. The CDR3 region has the DNA TGTGCCAGCAGCTTAGGCGGGACTAGCGGGGAGAATACGCAGTATTTT. The variable domain in full, completed from reference TRBV7-2 and TRBJ2-3, reads GAGVSQSPSNKVTEKGKDVELRCDPISGHTALYWYRQSLGQGLEFLIYFQGNSAPDKSGLPSDRFSAERTGGSVSTLTIQRTQQEDSAVYLCASSLGGTSGENTQYFGPGTRLTVL.